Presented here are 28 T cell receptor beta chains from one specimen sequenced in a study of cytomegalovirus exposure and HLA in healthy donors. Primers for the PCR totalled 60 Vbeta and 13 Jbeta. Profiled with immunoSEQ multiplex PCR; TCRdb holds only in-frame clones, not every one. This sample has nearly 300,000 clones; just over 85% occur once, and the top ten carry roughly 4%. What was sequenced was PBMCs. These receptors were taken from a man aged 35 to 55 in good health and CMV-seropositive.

Here the CDR3 reads CASIQAPGSGDEQFF. The DNA of the CDR3 is TGTGCCAGCATCCAAGCCCCGGGTAGCGGGGATGAGCAGTTCTTC. The rearrangement links TRBV6-6 to TRBJ2-1; 8 bases match TRBD2. V shed 7 bases and J 8 bases; nucleotides not matched to a gene: 13. This CDR3 contains 15 residues. Germline loops: CDR1 MNHNY, CDR2 SVGAGI (reference sequence).

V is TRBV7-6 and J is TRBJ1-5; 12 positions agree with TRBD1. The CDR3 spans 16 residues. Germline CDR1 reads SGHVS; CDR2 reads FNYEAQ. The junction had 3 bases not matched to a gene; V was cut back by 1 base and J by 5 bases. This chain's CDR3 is CASSLGDRGLDQPQHF. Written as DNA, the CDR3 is TGTGCCAGCAGCTTAGGGGACAGGGGGCTTGATCAGCCCCAGCATTTT.

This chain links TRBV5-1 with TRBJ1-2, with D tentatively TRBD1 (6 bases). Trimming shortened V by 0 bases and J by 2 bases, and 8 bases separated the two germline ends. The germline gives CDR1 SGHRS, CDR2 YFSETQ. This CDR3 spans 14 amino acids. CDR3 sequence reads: CASSLGQANYGYTF. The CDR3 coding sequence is TGCGCCAGCAGCTTGGGACAGGCCAACTATGGCTACACCTTC.

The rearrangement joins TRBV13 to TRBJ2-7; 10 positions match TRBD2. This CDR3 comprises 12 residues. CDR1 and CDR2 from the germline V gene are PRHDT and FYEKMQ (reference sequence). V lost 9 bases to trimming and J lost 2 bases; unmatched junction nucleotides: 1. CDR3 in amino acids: CASSGRPYEQYF. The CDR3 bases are TGTGCCAGTAGCGGGAGGCCCTACGAGCAGTACTTC. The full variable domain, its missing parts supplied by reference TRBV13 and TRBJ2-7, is AAGVIQSPRHLIKEKRETATLKCYPIPRHDTVYWYQQGPGQDPQFLISFYEKMQSDKGSIPDRFSAQQFSDYHSELNMSSLELGDSALYFCASSGRPYEQYFGPGTRLTVT.

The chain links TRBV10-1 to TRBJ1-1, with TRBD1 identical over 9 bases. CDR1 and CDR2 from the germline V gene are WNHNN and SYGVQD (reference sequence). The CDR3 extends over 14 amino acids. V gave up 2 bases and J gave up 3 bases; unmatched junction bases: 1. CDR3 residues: CASSERDRDTEAFF. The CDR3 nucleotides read TGCGCCAGCAGTGAGAGGGACAGGGACACTGAAGCTTTCTTT.

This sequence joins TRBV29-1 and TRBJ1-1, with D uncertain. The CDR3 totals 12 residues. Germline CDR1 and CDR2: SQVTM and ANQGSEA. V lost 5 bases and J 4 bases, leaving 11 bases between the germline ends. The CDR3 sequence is CSVRSGGTEAFF. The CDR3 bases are TGCAGCGTTCGCTCGGGTGGCACTGAAGCTTTCTTT. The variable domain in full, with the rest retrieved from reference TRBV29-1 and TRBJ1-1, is SAVISQKPSRDICQRGTSLTIQCQVDSQVTMMFWYRQQPGQSLTLIATANQGSEATYESGFVIDKFPISRPNLTFSTLTVSNMSPEDSSIYLCSVRSGGTEAFFGQGTRLTVV.

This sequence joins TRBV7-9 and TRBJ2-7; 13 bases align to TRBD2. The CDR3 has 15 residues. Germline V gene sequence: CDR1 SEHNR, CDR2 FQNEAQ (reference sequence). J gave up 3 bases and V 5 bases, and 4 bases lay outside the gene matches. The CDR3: CASSVTSGRFYEQYF. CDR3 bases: TGTGCCAGCAGCGTGACTAGCGGGAGGTTCTACGAGCAGTACTTC. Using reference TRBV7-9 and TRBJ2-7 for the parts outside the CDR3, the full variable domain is DTGVSQNPRHKITKRGQNVTFRCDPISEHNRLYWYRQTLGQGPEFLTYFQNEAQLEKSRLLSDRFSAERPKGSFSTLEIQRTEQGDSAMYLCASSVTSGRFYEQYFGPGTRLTVT.

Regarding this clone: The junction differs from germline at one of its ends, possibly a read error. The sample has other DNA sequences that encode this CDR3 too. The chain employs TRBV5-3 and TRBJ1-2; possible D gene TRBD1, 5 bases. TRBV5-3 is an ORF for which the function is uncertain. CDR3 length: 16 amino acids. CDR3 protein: CARSPRGRGSRYGYTF. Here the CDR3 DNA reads TGCGCCAGAAGCCCTCGAGGGAGGGGCTCTCGCTATGGCTACACCTTC.

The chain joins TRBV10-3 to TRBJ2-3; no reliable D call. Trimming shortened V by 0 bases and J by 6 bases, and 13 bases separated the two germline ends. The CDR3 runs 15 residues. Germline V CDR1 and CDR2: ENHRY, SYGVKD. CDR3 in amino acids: CAISESPPPQDTQYF. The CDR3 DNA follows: TGTGCCATCAGTGAGTCCCCGCCCCCCCAGGATACGCAGTATTTT.

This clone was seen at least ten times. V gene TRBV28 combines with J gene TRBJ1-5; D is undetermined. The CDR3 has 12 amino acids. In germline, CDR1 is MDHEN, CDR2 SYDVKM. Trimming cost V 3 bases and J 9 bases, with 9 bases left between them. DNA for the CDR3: TGTGCCAGCAGTTTTCGAGAACGGCCCCAGCATTTT. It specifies CASSFRERPQHF.

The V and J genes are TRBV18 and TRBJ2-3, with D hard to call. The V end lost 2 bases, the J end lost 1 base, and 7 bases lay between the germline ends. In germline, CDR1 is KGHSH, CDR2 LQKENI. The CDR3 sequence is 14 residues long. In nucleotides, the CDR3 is TGTGCCAGCTCACCATCTATCCGCACAGATACGCAGTATTTT. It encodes CASSPSIRTDTQYF.

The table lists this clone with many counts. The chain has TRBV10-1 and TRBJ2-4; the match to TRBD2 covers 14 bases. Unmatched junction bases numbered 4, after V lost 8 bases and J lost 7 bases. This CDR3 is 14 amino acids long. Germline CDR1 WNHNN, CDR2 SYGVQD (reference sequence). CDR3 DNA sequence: TGCGCCAGCTCGGGGACTAGCGGGAGTAACATTCAGTACTTC. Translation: CASSGTSGSNIQYF.

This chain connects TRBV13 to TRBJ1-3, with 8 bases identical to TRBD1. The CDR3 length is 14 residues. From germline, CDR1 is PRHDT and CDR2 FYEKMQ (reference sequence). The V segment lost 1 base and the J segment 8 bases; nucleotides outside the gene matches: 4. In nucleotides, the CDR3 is TGTGCCAGCAGCTTAGACAGGGGGGGAGACACCATATATTTT. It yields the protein CASSLDRGGDTIYF.

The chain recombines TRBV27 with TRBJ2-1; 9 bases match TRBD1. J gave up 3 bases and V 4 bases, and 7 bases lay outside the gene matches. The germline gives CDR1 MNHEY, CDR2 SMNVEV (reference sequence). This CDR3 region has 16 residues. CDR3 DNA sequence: TGTGCCAGCAGTTCTCCCCAGGGACAGGGCTACAATGAGCAGTTCTTC. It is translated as CASSSPQGQGYNEQFF.

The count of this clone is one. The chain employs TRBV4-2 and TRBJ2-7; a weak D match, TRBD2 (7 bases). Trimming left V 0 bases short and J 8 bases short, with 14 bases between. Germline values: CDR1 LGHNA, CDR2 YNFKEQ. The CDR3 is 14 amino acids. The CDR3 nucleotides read TGTGCCAGCAGCCAAGATTGGGGGAGGGGGAAGCAGTACTTC. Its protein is CASSQDWGRGKQYF.

In DNA form, the CDR3 reads TGTGCCAGCACCTCGAACGGACTAGCGGGGGGCTCCAGGTTCTACGAGCAGTACTTC. Translated: CASTSNGLAGGSRFYEQYF. V and J are TRBV18 and TRBJ2-7, with 14 bases matching TRBD2. The CDR3 has 19 residues. Germline-derived CDR1 and CDR2 are KGHSH and LQKENI. Trimming took 8 bases from V and 3 from J; bases not matched to a gene: 18.

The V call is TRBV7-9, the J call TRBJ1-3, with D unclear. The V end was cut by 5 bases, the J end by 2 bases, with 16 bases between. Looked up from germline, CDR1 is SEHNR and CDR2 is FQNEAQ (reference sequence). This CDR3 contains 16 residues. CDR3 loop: CASSPTVREAGNTIYF. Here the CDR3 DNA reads TGTGCCAGCAGCCCAACCGTTCGGGAGGCTGGAAACACCATATATTTT.

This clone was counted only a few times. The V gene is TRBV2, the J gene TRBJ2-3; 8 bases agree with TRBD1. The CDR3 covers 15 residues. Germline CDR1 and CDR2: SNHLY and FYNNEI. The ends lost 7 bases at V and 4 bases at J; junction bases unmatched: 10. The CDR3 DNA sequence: TGTGCCAGCACCGTACAGGGGGTTAGGGCAGATACGCAGTATTTT. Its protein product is CASTVQGVRADTQYF. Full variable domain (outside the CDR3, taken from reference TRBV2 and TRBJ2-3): EPEVTQTPSHQVTQMGQEVILRCVPISNHLYFYWYRQILGQKVEFLVSFYNNEISEKSEIFDDQFSVERPDGSNFTLKIRSTKLEDSAMYFCASTVQGVRADTQYFGPGTRLTVL.

The CDR3 spells CASSGSFQAAGGVNEQFF. CDR3 nucleotide sequence: TGTGCCAGCAGCGGAAGCTTTCAGGCGGCGGGAGGAGTCAATGAGCAGTTCTTC. The chain is built from TRBV9 and TRBJ2-1; 8 positions match TRBD2. The CDR3 contains 18 residues. Germline CDR1 is SGDLS and CDR2 is YYNGEE. Germline trimming cut 3 bases from V and 6 bases from J; bases unmatched to any gene: 17.

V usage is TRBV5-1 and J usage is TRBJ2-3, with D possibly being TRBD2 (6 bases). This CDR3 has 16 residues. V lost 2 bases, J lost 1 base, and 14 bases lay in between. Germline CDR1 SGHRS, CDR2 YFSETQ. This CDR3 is CASSFGRGDGTDTQYF. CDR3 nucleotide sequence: TGCGCCAGCAGCTTCGGGCGGGGAGATGGCACAGATACGCAGTATTTT.

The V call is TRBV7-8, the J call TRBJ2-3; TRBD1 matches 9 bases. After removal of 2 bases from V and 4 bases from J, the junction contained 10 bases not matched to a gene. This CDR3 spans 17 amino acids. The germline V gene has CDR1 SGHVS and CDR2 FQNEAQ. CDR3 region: CASSLLRDRVSADTQYF. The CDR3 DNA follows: TGTGCCAGCAGCTTACTCCGGGACAGGGTTAGCGCAGATACGCAGTATTTT.

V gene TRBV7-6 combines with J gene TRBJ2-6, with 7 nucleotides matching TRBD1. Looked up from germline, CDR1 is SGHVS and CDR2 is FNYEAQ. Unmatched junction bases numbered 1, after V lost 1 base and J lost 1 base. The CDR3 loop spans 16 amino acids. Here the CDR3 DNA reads TGTGCCAGCAGCTTAGAGGGGGCGTCTGGGGCCAACGTCCTGACTTTC. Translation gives CASSLEGASGANVLTF.

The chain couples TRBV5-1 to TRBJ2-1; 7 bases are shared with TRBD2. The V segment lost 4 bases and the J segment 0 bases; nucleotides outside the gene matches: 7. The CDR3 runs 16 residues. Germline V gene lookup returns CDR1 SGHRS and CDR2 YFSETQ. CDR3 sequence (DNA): TGCGCCAGCAGCCTCACTAGCGCCCGCTCCTACAATGAGCAGTTCTTC. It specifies CASSLTSARSYNEQFF.

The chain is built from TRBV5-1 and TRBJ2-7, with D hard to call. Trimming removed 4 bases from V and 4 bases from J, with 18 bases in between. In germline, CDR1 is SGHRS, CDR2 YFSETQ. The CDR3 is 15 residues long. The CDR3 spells CASSLSGSAAYEQYF. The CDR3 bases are TGCGCCAGCAGCCTAAGTGGGTCCGCGGCGTACGAGCAGTACTTC.

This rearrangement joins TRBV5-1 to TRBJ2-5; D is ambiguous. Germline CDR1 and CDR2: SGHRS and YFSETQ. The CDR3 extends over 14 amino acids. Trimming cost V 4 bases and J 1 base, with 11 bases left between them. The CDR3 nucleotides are TGCGCCAGCAGCCCCACAGCCTCCCAAGAGACCCAGTACTTC. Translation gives CASSPTASQETQYF.

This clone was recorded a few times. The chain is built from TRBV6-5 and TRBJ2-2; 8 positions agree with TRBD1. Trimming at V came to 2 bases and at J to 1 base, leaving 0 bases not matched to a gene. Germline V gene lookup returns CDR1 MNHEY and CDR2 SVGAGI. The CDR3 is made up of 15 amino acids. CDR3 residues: CASSYGTGNTGELFF. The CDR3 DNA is TGTGCCAGCAGTTACGGGACAGGGAACACCGGGGAGCTGTTTTTT.

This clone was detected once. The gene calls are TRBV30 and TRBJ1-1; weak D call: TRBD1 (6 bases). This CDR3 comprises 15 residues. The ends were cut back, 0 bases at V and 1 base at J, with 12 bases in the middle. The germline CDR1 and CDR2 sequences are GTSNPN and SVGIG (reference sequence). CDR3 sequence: CAWSVHKGGNTEAFF. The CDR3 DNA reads TGTGCCTGGAGTGTACACAAAGGGGGGAACACTGAAGCTTTCTTT.

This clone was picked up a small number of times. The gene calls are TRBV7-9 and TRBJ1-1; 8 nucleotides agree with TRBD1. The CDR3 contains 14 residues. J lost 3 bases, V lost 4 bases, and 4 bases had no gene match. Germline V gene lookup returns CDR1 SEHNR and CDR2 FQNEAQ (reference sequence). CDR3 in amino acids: CASSSGQGHTEAFF. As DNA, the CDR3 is TGTGCCAGCAGCTCCGGACAGGGACACACTGAAGCTTTCTTT.